This record looks at one T cell receptor beta chain sequence and its context. Its antigen remains unknown. This specimen belongs to a study of cytomegalovirus exposure and HLA in healthy donors. 13 Jbeta primers and 60 Vbeta primers were used for the PCR. The protocol was immunoSEQ multiplex PCR, while the TCRdb copy is restricted to in-frame clones and leaves out a portion. Among 130,000 to 150,000 clones listed, around 83% were seen once. General study results and limits: An analysis was carried out later, and it reportedly showed fewer N-insertions in an Asian-associated ancestry cluster than the roughly 700-donor mean. A later examination showed that TCR association rates differed by HLA locus, with DRB1 most and HLA-C fewest. Among TCR beta chains, those listed as cytomegalovirus-associated numbered around 160. Earlier findings revealed that most TCR beta V segments proved productive either about 90% or about 30% of the time.

This CDR3 is 15 amino acids long. The ends were cut back, 0 bases at V and 5 bases at J, with 14 bases in the middle. CDR1 and CDR2 (germline): SGDLS, YYNGEE. Sequenced: PBMCs. The J gene is TRBJ2-5, the V gene TRBV9; TRBD1 is a possible D gene (6 bases). This receptor was taken from a man aged 40-49 years in good health and CMV-seropositive. CDR3 DNA sequence: TGTGCCAGCAGCGTAGCAGGGGCGACGGGGGAGACCCAGTACTTC. It encodes CASSVAGATGETQYF.